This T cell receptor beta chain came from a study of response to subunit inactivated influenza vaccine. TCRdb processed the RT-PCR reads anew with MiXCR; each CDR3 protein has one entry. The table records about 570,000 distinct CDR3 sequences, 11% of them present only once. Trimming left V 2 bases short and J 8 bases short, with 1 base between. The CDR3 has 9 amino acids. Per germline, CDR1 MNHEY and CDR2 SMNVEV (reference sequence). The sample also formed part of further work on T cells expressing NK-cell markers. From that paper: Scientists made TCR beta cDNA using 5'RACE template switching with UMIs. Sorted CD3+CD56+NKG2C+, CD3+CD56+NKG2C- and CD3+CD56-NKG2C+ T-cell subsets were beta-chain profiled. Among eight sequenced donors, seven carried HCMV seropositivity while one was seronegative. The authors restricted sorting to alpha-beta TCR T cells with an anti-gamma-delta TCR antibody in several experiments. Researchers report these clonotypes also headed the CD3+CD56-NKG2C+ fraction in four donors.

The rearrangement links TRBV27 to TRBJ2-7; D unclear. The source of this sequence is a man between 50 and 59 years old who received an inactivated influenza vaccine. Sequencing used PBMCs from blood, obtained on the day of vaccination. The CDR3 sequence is CASSLKQYF. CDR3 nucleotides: TGTGCCAGCAGTTTAAAGCAGTACTTC.